Included here is one T cell receptor (beta chain) sequence, with context. Its antigen is currently unknown. This sample is drawn from a study of blood T cells in healthy people across ages. The study's findings and limits: Estimates based on one million T cells were treated as lower bounds. Unknown donor CMV status possibly confounded expanded clonotype changes.

Through a sample-barcoded 5' primer and a J-beta primer mix, a second PCR was run for roughly 6 to 12 cycles. TCRdb re-analysed the 5' RACE reads in MiXCR, keeping a single row per CDR3 protein. The table shows roughly 2 million distinct CDR3 sequences, with around 50% occurring only once. This CDR3 is built from 17 residues. V trimming: 1 base; J trimming: 2 bases; junction bases outside the gene matches: 6. The germline V gene has CDR1 KGHDR and CDR2 SFDVKD. The V and J genes are TRBV24-1 and TRBJ2-2; 7 bases match TRBD1. Material: blood. This TCR was sampled from a woman aged 40 to 50 in good health. CDR3 sequence: CATSDFWDRENTGELFF. DNA for the CDR3: TGTGCCACCAGTGATTTCTGGGACAGAGAAAACACCGGGGAGCTGTTTTTT.